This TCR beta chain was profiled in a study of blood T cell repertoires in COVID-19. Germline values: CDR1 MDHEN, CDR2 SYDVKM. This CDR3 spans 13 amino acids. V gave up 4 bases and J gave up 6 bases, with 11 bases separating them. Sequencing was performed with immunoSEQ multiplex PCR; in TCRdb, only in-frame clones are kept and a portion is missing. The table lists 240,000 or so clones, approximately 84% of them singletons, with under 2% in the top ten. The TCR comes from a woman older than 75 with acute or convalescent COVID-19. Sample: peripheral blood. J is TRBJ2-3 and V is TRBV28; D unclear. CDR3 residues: CASSSPPVDTQYF. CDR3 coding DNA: TGTGCCAGCAGTTCTCCTCCGGTGGATACGCAGTATTTT.